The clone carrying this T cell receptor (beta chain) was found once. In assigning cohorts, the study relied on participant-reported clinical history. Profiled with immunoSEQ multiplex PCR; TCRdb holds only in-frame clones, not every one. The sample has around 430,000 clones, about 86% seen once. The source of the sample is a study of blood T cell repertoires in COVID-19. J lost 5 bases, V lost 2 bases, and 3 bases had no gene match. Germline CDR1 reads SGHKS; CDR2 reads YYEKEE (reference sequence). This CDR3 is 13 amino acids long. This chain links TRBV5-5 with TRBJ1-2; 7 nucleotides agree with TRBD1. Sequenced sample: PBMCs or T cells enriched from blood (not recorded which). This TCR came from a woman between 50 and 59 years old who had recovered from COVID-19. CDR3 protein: CASSLGDSYGYTF. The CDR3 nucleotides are TGTGCCAGCAGCTTAGGGGACAGTTATGGCTACACCTTC. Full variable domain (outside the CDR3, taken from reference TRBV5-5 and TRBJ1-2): DAGVTQSPTHLIKTRGQQVTLRCSPISGHKSVSWYQQVLGQGPQFIFQYYEKEERGRGNFPDRFSARQFPNYSSELNVNALLLGDSALYLCASSLGDSYGYTFGSGTRLTVV.